Shown below are 4 T cell receptor beta chains from a single sample sequenced in a study of post-analysis software for immune sequencing data. Study results and limitations: In patients, about five TRBV segments were more frequent than in controls, with TRBV5-6, TRBV5-1 and TRBV20-1 among them.

The authors incorporated unique molecular identifiers into the TCR beta cDNA libraries. TCRdb independently ran MiXCR on the PCR reads; one entry per CDR3 protein. The top ten hold 4.9% of the sample, which has some 800,000 distinct CDR3 sequences, around 46% seen once. Their recognized antigens are unknown. What was sequenced was blood. The receptors originated from a girl between 5 and 17 years old with multiple sclerosis.

J is TRBJ1-2 and V is TRBV29-1; no firm D call. CDR3 length: 15 residues. The germline CDR1 and CDR2 sequences are SQVTM and ANQGSEA. V lost 4 bases, J lost 0 bases, and 15 bases lay in between. For the CDR3, the DNA is TGCAGCGTTGTACAGATAAGAGGGTCTAACTATGGCTACACCTTC. This encodes CSVVQIRGSNYGYTF.

This chain links TRBV20-1 with TRBJ2-7, with 10 bases that match TRBD1. The CDR3 length is 14 residues. CDR1 DFQATT and CDR2 SNEGSKA come from the germline V gene (reference sequence). Trimming removed 4 bases from V and 3 bases from J; junction bases left unmatched: 6. CDR3: CSANDRGRLYEQYF. CDR3 nucleotide sequence: TGCAGTGCTAACGACAGGGGGCGACTCTACGAGCAGTACTTC.

The chain combines TRBV3-1 with TRBJ2-1, with D perhaps assigned TRBD1 or TRBD2 (5 bases each). V lost 3 bases to trimming and J lost 5 bases, with 14 bases between them. The germline gives CDR1 LGHDT, CDR2 YNNKEL (reference sequence). CDR3 length: 15 amino acids. The CDR3 loop reads CASSQRPRDDNEQFF. DNA for the CDR3: TGTGCCAGCAGCCAGCGCCCCCGGGACGACAATGAGCAGTTCTTC.

This clonotype was picked up a small number of times. The DNA of the CDR3 is TGTGCCAGCAGTCCTGGACTAGTAGGATCTGAGCAGTTCTTC. It codes for CASSPGLVGSEQFF. The rearrangement joins TRBV28 to TRBJ2-1; 7 positions agree with TRBD2. Trimming removed 5 bases from V and 9 bases from J; junction bases left unmatched: 10. Looked up from germline, CDR1 is MDHEN and CDR2 is SYDVKM. CDR3 size: 14 residues.